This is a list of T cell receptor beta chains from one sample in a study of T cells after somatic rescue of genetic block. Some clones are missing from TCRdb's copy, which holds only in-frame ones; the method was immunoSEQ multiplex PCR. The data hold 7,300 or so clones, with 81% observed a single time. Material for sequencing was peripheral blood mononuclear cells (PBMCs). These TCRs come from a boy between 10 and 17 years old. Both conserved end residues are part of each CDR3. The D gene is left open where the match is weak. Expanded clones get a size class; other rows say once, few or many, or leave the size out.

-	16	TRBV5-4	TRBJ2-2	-	CASSLATGLGTGELFF	TGTGCCAGCAGCTTGGCTACAGGTTTGGGAACCGGGGAGCTGTTTTTT
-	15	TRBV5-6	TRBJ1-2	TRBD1	CASSDTVGTVDGYTF	TGTGCCAGCAGCGATACGGTAGGGACAGTCGATGGCTACACCTTC
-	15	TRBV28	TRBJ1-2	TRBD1	CASSYVPTGNYGYTF	TGTGCCAGCAGTTATGTTCCGACAGGGAACTATGGCTACACCTTC
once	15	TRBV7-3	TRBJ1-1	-	CASSSTQGENTEAFF	TGTGCCAGCAGCTCAACGCAGGGAGAGAACACTGAAGCTTTCTTT
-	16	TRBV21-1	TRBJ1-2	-	CASSKVIGTRQPNCTF	TGTGCCAGCAGCAAAGTAATTGGTACCAGACAGCCGAATTGCACCTTC
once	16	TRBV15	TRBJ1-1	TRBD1	CATSRPITGGWTEAFF	TGTGCCACCAGCAGACCTATTACAGGGGGCTGGACTGAAGCTTTCTTT
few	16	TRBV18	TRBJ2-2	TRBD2	CASSPPTSVRSGELFF	TGTGCCAGCTCACCACCAACTAGCGTTCGTAGCGGGGAGCTGTTTTTT
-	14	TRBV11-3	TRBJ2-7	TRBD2	CASSPQRGSYEQYF	TGTGCCAGCAGCCCTCAGCGGGGGTCCTACGAGCAGTACTTC
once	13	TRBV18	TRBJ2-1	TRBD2	CASSPGTSIEQFF	TGTGCCAGCTCACCCGGGACTAGCATTGAGCAGTTCTTC
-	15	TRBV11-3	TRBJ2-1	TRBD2	CASSPIAGATSEQFF	TGTGCCAGCAGCCCGATAGCGGGAGCCACTAGTGAGCAGTTCTTC
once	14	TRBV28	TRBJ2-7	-	CASSQLGLNYEQYF	TGTGCCAGCAGCCAATTGGGACTGAACTACGAGCAGTACTTC
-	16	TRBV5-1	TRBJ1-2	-	CASSRGTQTLSNGYTF	TGCGCCAGCAGCCGCGGGACACAAACTCTCTCGAATGGCTACACCTTC
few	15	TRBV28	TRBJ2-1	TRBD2	CASGPRPSGYNEQFF	TGTGCCAGCGGACCCCGGCCTAGCGGATACAATGAGCAGTTCTTC
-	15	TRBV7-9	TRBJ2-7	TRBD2	CASSPGLALGDEQYF	TGTGCCAGCAGCCCCGGACTAGCTTTAGGCGACGAGCAGTACTTC
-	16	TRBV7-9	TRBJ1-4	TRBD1	CASSSRQGATNEKLFF	TGTGCCAGCAGCTCGAGACAGGGGGCAACTAATGAAAAACTGTTTTTT
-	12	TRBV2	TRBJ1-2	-	CASMEQGYGYTF	TGTGCCAGCATGGAACAGGGCTATGGCTACACCTTC
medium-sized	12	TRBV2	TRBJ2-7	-	CASSPRPNEQYF	TGTGCCAGCAGTCCCCGGCCAAACGAGCAGTACTTC
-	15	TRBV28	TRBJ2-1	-	CASSLLRAGYNEQFF	TGTGCCAGCAGTTTACTCCGGGCAGGATACAATGAGCAGTTCTTC
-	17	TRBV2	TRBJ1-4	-	CASHRYGALVANEKLFF	TGTGCCAGTCACCGCTATGGGGCCCTAGTGGCTAATGAAAAACTGTTTTTT
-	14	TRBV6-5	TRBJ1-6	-	CASRVSSYNSPLHF	TGTGCCAGCAGGGTGAGCTCCTATAATTCACCCCTCCACTTT
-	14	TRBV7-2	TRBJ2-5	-	CASLGSPGLGTQYF	TGTGCCAGCCTCGGGTCACCCGGTTTGGGGACCCAGTACTTC
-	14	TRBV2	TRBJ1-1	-	CASSEALLVTEAFF	TGTGCCAGCAGTGAAGCGCTTCTAGTAACTGAAGCTTTCTTT
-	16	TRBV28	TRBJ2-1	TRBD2	CASSSAGAQQYNEQFF	TGTGCCAGCAGTTCAGCGGGAGCGCAGCAGTACAATGAGCAGTTCTTC
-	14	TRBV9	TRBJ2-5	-	CASSVGGRSETQYF	TGTGCCAGCAGCGTAGGAGGCAGGAGTGAGACCCAGTACTTC
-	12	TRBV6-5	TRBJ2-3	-	CASSLRRGTQYF	TGTGCCAGCAGCCTTAGACGGGGTACGCAGTATTTT
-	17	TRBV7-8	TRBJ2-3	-	CASSLKATDLATDTQYF	TGTGCCAGCAGCTTAAAAGCAACGGATTTGGCGACAGATACGCAGTATTTT
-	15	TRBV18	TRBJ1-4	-	CASSPLGGLKEKLFF	TGTGCCAGCTCACCACTGGGGGGGCTAAAGGAAAAACTGTTTTTT
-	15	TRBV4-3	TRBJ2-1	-	CASSPDRNSYNEQFF	TGCGCCAGCAGCCCAGACAGAAACTCCTACAATGAGCAGTTCTTC
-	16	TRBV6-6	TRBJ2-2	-	CASRHLQGRYTGELFF	TGTGCCAGCAGACATCTTCAGGGGAGATACACCGGGGAGCTGTTTTTT
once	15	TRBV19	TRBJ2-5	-	CASSMGQVPQETQYF	TGTGCCAGTAGTATGGGGCAGGTACCCCAAGAGACCCAGTACTTC
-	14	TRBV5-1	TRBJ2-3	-	CASRLWSPTDTQYF	TGCGCCAGCAGACTTTGGTCCCCCACAGATACGCAGTATTTT
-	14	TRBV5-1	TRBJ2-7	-	CASRPTGYGYEQYF	TGCGCCAGCAGACCCACAGGGTATGGCTACGAGCAGTACTTC
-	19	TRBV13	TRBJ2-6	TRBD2	CASSGLAGGISSGANVLTF	TGTGCCAGCAGCGGACTAGCGGGAGGCATATCCTCTGGGGCCAACGTCCTGACTTTC
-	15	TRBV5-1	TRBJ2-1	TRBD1	CASSLARGTYNEQFF	TGCGCCAGCAGCTTGGCCAGGGGGACCTACAATGAGCAGTTCTTC
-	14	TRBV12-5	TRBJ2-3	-	CASGPPTSTDTQYF	TGTGCTAGTGGCCCACCAACTAGCACAGATACGCAGTATTTT
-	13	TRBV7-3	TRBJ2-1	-	CASSLLSTNEQFF	TGTGCCAGCAGCTTATTAAGTACCAATGAGCAGTTCTTC
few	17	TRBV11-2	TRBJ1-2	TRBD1	CASSPQQGTVFLYGYTF	TGTGCCAGCAGCCCCCAACAGGGGACCGTTTTCCTTTATGGCTACACCTTC
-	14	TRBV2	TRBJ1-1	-	CASTSQGSVTEAFF	TGTGCCAGCACCTCACAGGGATCGGTCACTGAAGCTTTCTTT
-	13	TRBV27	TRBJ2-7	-	CASSFVPGPEQYF	TGTGCCAGCAGTTTCGTCCCCGGGCCCGAGCAGTACTTC
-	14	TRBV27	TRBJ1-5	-	CASSLLGGYEPQHF	TGTGCCAGCAGTTTACTGGGTGGGTATGAGCCCCAGCATTTT
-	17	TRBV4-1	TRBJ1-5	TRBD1	CASSQPGQTYSNQPQHF	TGCGCCAGCAGCCAACCGGGACAGACATATAGCAATCAGCCCCAGCATTTT
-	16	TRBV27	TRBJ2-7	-	CASSLIGFFPSYEQYF	TGTGCCAGCAGTTTAATCGGTTTCTTCCCCTCCTACGAGCAGTACTTC
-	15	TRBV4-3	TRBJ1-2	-	CASSQNLQGNYGYTF	TGCGCCAGCAGCCAAAACTTACAGGGAAACTATGGCTACACCTTC
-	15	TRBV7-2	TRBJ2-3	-	CASSVLEIYTDTQYF	TGTGCCAGCAGCGTCCTAGAGATCTACACAGATACGCAGTATTTT